Described below is a single T cell receptor beta chain sequence and its context. Antigen: not known. These data are taken from a study of T cell responses to AZD1222 COVID-19 vaccine. Clones were read by immunoSEQ multiplex PCR, and TCRdb kept only the in-frame ones, dropping some. The data show about 78,000 clones, with 90% seen just once and 3% to 3.5% held by the top ten. Study-wide points: It was only after the peak T cell response that any repertoires were sampled.

The CDR3 loop spans 14 amino acids. Germline V lookup: CDR1 SGHNT, CDR2 YENEEA. Between the trimmed V and J ends, which lost 6 bases and 4 bases, there was a span of 14 bases. This chain uses TRBV11-3 with TRBJ2-3, with TRBD1 as a possible D gene (6 bases). This TCR was sampled from an adult who received the AZD1222 COVID-19 vaccine. The input for sequencing was peripheral blood, taken 28 days after the second AZD1222 dose. CDR3 loop: CASSPGTLADTQYF. Here the CDR3 DNA reads TGTGCCAGCAGTCCCGGGACACTCGCAGATACGCAGTATTTT.